This TCR beta chain was identified during a study of T cells in Graves' hyperthyroidism and ophthalmopathy. Study in general: It was at initial diagnosis, before any treatment, that peripheral blood was collected. Broader study findings: The model made its ophthalmopathy prediction, and onset followed a median approximately 6 months later.

The investigators amplified TCR beta CDR3 regions from RNA transcripts. An initial round of RT-PCR targeting the TCR CDR3 relied on the HTBI primer set. One entry per CDR3 protein, called by TCRdb with MiXCR from the multiplex PCR reads. The sample comprises just under 750,000 distinct CDR3 sequences, 30% to 40% of which are singletons, and around a third rests with the top ten. Many counts were recorded for this clonotype. Its antigen is still unknown. Uncontrolled infection, other autoimmune disease, pregnancy or lactation excluded patients. This CDR3 contains 11 residues. Trimming removed 5 bases from V and 4 bases from J, with 5 bases in between. The germline V gene encodes CDR1 LNHDA and CDR2 SQIVND (reference sequence).

The sample consisted of blood. The chain carries TRBV19 and TRBJ1-2; D gene uncertain. The clonotype was recovered from a woman aged 40 to 55 with Graves' hyperthyroidism. The CDR3 coding sequence is TGTGCCAGTAGTGTCTTCTATGGCTACACCTTC. Protein: CASSVFYGYTF. The whole variable domain, filled in from reference TRBV19 and TRBJ1-2, reads DGGITQSPKYLFRKEGQNVTLSCEQNLNHDAMYWYRQDPGQGLRLIYYSQIVNDFQKGDIAEGYSVSREKKESFPLTVTSAQKNPTAFYLCASSVFYGYTFGSGTRLTVV.